This section outlines one TCR beta chain sequence together with its context. What it recognizes is unknown. The PCR had 60 Vbeta and 13 Jbeta primers. The authors' processing: Among the unique TCR beta chains that a later analysis counted, 80 million to 100 million in all, some 10 million were shared. The protocol was immunoSEQ multiplex PCR, while the TCRdb copy is restricted to in-frame clones and leaves out a portion. Clone size and the V and J calls come from that table; the DNA yielded D and trimming. The sample holds 200,000 to 250,000 clones, approximately 70% seen once. The sample comes from a study of cytomegalovirus exposure and HLA in healthy donors. General study findings and limits: In a later analysis, specific HLA alleles were associated with 15,000 or so TCR beta sequences at a 0.05 false discovery rate.

The sample taken for sequencing was PBMCs. This clonotype was sampled from a man aged 35 to 55 in good health and CMV-seropositive.

CDR3 protein: CASSQSGGQGAKTEAFF. The CDR3 DNA reads as TGCGCCAGCAGTCAATCGGGGGGACAGGGGGCTAAGACTGAAGCTTTCTTT. The chain uses TRBV23-1 and TRBJ1-1; 12 bases are shared with TRBD1. TRBV23-1 is designated an ORF whose function remains uncertain. This CDR3 spans 17 amino acids. J was trimmed by 5 bases and V by 0 bases; bases with no gene match: 7.